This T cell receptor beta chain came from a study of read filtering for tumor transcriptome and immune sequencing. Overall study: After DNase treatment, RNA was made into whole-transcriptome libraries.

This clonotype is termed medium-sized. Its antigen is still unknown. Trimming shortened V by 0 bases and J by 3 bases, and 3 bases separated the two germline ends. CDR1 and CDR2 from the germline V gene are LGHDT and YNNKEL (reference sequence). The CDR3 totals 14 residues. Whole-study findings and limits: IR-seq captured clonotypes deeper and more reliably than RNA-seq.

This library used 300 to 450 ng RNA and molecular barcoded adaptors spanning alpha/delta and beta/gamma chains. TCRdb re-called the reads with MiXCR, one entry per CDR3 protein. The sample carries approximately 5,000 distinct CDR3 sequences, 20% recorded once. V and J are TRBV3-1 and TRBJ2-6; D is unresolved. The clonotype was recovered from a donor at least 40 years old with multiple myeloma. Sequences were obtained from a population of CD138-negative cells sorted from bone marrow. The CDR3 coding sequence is TGTGCCAGCAGCCAAGAAGTTGGGGCCAACGTCCTGACTTTC. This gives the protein CASSQEVGANVLTF.